This TCR beta chain was documented in a study of regulatory T cells in long-lasting Graves disease. For this clonotype: At one end, the junction sequence differs from germline, possibly due to a read error.

The time point: newly diagnosed GD, antithyroid drugs for less than 3 months. Isolated PBMC RNA provided the starting material for the TCR library. Peripheral blood, 8.5 to 10 milliliters per patient, was collected in EDTA tubes. Assembly of TCR beta libraries relied on iRepertoire HTBI primers together with Arm-PCR of CDR3 regions. One entry per CDR3 protein, called by TCRdb with MiXCR from the multiplex PCR reads. The sample records about 540,000 distinct CDR3 sequences, around an eighth being singletons. The CDR3 has 13 residues. Germline V CDR1 and CDR2: SGHDT, YYEEEE. The same data also went into a second study, on T cells in Graves' hyperthyroidism and ophthalmopathy.

The receptor's source is a man aged 25 to 40 with Graves disease. The sample here was peripheral blood mononuclear cells (PBMCs), taken at new diagnosis, from a patient treated with antithyroid drugs. V gene TRBV5-6 combines with J gene TRBJ1-2, with unresolved D. CDR3 region: CASSSSGWDGNTF. CDR3 nucleotide sequence: TGTGCCAGCAGCTCGTCGGGATGGGATGGCAACACCTTC.